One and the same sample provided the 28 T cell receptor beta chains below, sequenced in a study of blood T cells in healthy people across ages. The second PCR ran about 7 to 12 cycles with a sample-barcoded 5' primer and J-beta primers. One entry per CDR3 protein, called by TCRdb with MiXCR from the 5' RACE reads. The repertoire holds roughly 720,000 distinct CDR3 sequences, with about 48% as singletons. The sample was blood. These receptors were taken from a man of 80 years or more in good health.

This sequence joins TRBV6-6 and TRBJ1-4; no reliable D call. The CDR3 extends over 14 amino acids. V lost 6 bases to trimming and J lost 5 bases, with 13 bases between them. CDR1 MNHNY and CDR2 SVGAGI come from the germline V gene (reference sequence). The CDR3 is CASSTSGNNEKLFF. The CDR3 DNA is TGTGCCAGCAGCACGTCGGGCAACAATGAAAAACTGTTTTTT.

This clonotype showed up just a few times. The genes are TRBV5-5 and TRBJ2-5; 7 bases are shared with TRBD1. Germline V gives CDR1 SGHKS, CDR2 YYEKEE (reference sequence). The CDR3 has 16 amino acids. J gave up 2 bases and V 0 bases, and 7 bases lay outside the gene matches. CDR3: CASSLDRGRGQETQYF. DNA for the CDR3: TGTGCCAGCAGCTTGGATAGGGGGCGAGGACAAGAGACCCAGTACTTC.

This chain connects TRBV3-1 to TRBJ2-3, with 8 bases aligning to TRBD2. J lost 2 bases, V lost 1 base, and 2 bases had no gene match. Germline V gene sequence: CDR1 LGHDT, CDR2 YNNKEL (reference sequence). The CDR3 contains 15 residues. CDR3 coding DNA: TGTGCCAGCAGCCAAGCGGGAGGGTACACAGATACGCAGTATTTT. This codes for CASSQAGGYTDTQYF.

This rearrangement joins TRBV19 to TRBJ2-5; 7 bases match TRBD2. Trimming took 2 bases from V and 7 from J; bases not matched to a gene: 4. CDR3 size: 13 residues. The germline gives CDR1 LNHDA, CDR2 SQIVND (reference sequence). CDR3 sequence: CASSITGGRTQYF. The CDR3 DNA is TGTGCCAGTAGTATAACCGGCGGGAGGACCCAGTACTTC.

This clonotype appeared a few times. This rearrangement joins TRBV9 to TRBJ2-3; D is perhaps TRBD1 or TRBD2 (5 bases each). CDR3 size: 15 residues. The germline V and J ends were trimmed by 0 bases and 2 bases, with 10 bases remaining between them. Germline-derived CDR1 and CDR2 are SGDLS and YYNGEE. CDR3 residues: CASSVDEGSTDTQYF. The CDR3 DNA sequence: TGTGCCAGCAGCGTAGATGAGGGGTCCACAGATACGCAGTATTTT.

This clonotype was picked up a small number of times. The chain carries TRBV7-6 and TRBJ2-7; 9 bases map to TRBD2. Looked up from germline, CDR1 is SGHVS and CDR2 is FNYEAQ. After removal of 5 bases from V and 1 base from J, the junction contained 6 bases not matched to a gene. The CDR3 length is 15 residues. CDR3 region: CASSPSAGGSYEQYF. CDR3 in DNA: TGTGCCAGCAGCCCCTCAGCGGGAGGATCCTACGAGCAGTACTTC.

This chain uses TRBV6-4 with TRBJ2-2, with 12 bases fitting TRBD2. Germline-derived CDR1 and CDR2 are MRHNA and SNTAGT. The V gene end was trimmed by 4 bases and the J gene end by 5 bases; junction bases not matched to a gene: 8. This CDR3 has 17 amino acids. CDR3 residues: CASSVTGLAGKTGELFF. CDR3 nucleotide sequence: TGTGCCAGCAGTGTTACCGGACTAGCGGGAAAAACCGGGGAGCTGTTTTTT.

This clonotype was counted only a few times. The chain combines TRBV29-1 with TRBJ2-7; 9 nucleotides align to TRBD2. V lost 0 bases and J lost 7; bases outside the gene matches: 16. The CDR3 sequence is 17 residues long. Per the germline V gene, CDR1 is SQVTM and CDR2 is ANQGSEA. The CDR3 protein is CSVEERRGVAGVGEQYF. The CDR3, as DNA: TGCAGCGTTGAAGAAAGGAGGGGAGTAGCGGGAGTCGGGGAGCAGTACTTC.

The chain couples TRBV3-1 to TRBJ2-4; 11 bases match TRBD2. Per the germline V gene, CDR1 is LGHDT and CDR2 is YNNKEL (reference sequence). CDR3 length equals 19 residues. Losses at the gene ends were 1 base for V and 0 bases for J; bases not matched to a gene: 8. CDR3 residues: CASSQGLAGGAPAKNIQYF. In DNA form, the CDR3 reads TGTGCCAGCAGCCAAGGGCTAGCGGGAGGTGCTCCAGCCAAAAACATTCAGTACTTC.

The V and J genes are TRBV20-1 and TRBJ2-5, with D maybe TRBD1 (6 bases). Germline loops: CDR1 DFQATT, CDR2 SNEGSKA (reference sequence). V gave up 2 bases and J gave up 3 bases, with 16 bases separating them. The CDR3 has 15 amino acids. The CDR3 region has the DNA TGCAGTGCTAGATACAATCCACAGGGCGAAGAGACCCAGTACTTC. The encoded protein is CSARYNPQGEETQYF.

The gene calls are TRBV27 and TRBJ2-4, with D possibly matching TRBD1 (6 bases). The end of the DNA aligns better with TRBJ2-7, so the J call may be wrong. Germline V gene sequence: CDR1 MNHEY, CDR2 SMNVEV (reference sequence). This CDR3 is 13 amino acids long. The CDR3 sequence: CASSRGGYYEQYF. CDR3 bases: TGTGCCAGCAGTAGAGGGGGTTACTACGAGCAGTACTTC.

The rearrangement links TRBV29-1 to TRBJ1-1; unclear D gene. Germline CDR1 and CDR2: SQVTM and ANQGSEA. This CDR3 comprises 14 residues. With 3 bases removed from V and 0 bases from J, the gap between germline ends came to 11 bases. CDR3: CSVDFRLVNTEAFF. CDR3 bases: TGCAGCGTTGATTTTCGCCTAGTGAACACTGAAGCTTTCTTT.

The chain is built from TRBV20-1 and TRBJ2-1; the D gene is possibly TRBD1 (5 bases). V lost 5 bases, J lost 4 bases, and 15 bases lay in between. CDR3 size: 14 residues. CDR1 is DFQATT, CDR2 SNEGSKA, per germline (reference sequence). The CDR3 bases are TGCAGTGCTGCGACAGTACAGAGATACAATGAGCAGTTCTTC. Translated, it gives CSAATVQRYNEQFF.

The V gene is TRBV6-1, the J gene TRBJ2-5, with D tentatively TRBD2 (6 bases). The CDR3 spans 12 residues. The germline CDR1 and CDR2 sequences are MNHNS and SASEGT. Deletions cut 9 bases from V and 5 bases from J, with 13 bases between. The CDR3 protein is CASSGSAETQYF. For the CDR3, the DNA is TGTGCCAGTTCCGGGAGTGCGGAGACCCAGTACTTC.

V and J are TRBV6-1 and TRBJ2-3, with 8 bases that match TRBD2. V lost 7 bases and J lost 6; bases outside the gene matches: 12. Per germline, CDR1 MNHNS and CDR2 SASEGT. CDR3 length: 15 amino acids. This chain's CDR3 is CASTTQAGVSDTQYF. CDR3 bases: TGTGCCAGCACCACTCAAGCGGGAGTTTCCGATACGCAGTATTTT.

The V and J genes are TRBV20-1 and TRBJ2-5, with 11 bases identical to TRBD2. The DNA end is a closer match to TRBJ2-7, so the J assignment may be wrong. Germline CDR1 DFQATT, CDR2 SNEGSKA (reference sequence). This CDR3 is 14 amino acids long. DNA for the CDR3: TGCAGTGGACAGGATAGCGGGAGGGCCGGCGAGCAGTACTTC. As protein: CSGQDSGRAGEQYF.

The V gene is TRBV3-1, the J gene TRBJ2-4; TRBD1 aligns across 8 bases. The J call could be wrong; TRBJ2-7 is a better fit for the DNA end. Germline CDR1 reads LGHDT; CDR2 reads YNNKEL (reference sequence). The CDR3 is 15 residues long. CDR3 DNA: TGTGCCAGCAGCCAAGACGGGGACAGGCTTAACGAGCAGTACTTC. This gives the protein CASSQDGDRLNEQYF.

CDR3 protein: CATSREGTANNEQYF. The CDR3 DNA reads TGTGCCACCAGCAGAGAGGGGACCGCTAACAACGAGCAGTACTTC. The genes are TRBV15 and TRBJ2-1, with D perhaps given as TRBD1 or TRBD2 (5 bases each). The end of the DNA aligns better with TRBJ2-7, so the J call may be wrong. Germline CDR1 and CDR2: LNHNV and YYDKDF (reference sequence). This CDR3 contains 15 residues.

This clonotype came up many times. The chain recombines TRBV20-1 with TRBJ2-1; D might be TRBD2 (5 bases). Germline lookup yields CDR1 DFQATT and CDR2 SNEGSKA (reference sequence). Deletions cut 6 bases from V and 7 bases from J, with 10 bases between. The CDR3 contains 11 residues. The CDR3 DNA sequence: TGCAGTGCATCCACTAGTAATGAGCAGTTCTTC. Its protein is CSASTSNEQFF.

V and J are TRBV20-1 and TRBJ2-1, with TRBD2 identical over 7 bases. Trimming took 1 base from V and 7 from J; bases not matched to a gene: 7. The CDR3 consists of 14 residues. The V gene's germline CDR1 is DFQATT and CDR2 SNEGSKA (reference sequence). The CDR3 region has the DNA TGCAGTGCTAGAGTGGACGGGAGGTGGAATGAGCAGTTCTTC. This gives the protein CSARVDGRWNEQFF.

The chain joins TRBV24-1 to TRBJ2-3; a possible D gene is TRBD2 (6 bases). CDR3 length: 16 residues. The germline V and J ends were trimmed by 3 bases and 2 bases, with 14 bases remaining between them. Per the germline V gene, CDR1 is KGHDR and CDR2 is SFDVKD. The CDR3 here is CATSDRSSGVTDTQYF. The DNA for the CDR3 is TGTGCCACCAGTGATCGGAGTAGCGGAGTCACAGATACGCAGTATTTT.

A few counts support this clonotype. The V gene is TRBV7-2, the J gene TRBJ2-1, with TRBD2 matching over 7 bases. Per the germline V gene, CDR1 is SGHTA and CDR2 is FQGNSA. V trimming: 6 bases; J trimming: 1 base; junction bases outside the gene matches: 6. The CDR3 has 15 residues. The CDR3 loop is CASRRGRESYNEQFF. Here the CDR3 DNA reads TGTGCCAGCAGACGCGGGAGAGAATCCTACAATGAGCAGTTCTTC.

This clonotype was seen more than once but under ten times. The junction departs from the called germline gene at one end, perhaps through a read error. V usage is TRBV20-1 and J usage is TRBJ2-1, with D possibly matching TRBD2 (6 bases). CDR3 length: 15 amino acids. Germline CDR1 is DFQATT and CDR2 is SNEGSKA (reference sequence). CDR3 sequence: CSARGVAGSYNEQFF. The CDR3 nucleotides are TGCAGTGCCAGAGGGGTCGCGGGAAGCTACAATGAGCAGTTCTTC.

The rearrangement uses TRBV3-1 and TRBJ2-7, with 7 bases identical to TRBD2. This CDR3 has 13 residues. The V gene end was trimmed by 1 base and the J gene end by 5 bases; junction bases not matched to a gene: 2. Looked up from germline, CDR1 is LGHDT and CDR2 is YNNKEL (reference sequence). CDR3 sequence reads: CASSQGLADEQYF. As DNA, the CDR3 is TGTGCCAGCAGCCAAGGGCTAGCGGACGAGCAGTACTTC.

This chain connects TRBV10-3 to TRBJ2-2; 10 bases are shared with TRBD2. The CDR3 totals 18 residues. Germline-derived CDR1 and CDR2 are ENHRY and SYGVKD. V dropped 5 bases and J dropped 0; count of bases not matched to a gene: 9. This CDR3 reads CAISWTSGTRANTGELFF. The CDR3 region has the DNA TGTGCCATCAGTTGGACTAGCGGCACCCGAGCGAACACCGGGGAGCTGTTTTTT.

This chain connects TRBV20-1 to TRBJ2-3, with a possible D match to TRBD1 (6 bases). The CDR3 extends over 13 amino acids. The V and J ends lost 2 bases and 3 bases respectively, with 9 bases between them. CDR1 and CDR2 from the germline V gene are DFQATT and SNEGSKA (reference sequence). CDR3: CSARQGWTDTQYF. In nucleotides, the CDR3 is TGCAGTGCTAGACAGGGGTGGACAGATACGCAGTATTTT.

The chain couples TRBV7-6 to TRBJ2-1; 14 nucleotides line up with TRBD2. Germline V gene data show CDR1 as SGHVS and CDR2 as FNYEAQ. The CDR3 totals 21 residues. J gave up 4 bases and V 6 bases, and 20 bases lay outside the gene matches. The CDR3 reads CASSLLPGLAGVPPLYNEQFF. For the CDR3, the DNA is TGTGCCAGCAGTTTGCTCCCGGGACTAGCGGGAGTCCCTCCCCTTTACAATGAGCAGTTCTTC.

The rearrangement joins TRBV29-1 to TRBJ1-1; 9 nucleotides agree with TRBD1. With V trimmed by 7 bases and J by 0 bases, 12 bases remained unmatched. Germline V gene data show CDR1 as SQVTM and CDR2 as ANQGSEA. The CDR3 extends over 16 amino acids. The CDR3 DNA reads TGCAGCGGACGAACAGGGGGCGCCGCTTTGAACACTGAAGCTTTCTTT. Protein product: CSGRTGGAALNTEAFF.